This T cell receptor (beta chain) was obtained from a study of shared clonotypes between healthy human individuals (dated by TCRdb to the early 2020s). Context from the whole study: Three men and a couple of women, aged 18 to 49 years, made up the cohort. To increase sequencing depth and limit assay-specific biases, TCR repertoire library preparation and sequencing were carried out by different laboratories using diverse techniques. To estimate repertoire size and how much clonotypes are shared between individuals, the study performed deep sequencing of blood TCR repertoires from roughly five healthy adults. For each donor, CD4 naive and CD4 memory were each run on three plates, CD8 naive on two plates, and CD8 memory on one plate. Per donor, leukapheresis produced somewhere between about 0.85 and 9.5 billion PBMCs.

Using the deep immunoSEQ assay, multiplex PCR amplified TCR CDR3 regions from genomic DNA. Extracted genomic DNA from each cell subset was distributed evenly across all wells of several immunoSEQ 96-well plates, and each plate was treated as a replicate. For sorted subsets, 200 to 250 ng of genomic DNA, equivalent to roughly 33,000 T cell genomes, went into each replicate PCR. Purified libraries were quantified with a Qubit 3.0 fluorometer, sized on a Bioanalyzer 2100, and re-quantified with the KAPA Library Quantification kit. Each immunoSEQ 96-well plate was sequenced on its own single-read 150-cycle Illumina NextSeq 550 flow cell. As for the authors' bioinformatics: Because only junctional sequences without quality scores were contained in the immunoSEQ output, filtering matching that applied to full-length reads could not be performed. To assign V/J genes and CDR3, sequences were annotated using PyIR, a Python wrapper for IgBLAST v1.9, with IMGT germline references. Reads were removed for weak V/J assignments (E-value above 1e-6), missing CDR3, stop codons, out-of-frame junctions, or ambiguous translated residues. V3J clonotypes were defined as sequences sharing the same inferred V gene, J gene, and CDR3 amino acid sequence. Percentage overlap between repertoires was calculated by dividing the number of shared unique clonotypes by the size of the smaller repertoire. Three approaches were used to assess repertoire richness: RTK rarefaction, the Chao1 estimator, and Recon v2.1 estimates of unobserved clonotypes. Generation probabilities were computed with OLGA for all TCRbeta clonotypes obtained by the gDNA method from a few donors. The immuneACCESS repertoire file appears here via TCRdb, limited to in-frame rearrangements. These files lack a portion of the clones; in checked studies, under half of the deficit traces to unresolved V genes, and the cause of the others is not known. The V and J calls and clone size come from that table; D and trimming were worked out from the DNA. Present in this sample are some 1,900,000 clones, approximately 94% of which were seen just once. The ten most abundant clones make up less than 1.5% of the sample.

CD8 naive samples were CD45RO-negative cells positively selected for CCR7, giving a CD45RA+CCR7+ population that excluded TemRA cells. The donors were healthy, HIV-negative adults who had no recently reported acute infections or vaccinations. Only Caucasian adults living in Nashville, Tennessee, USA were represented among the donors. After blood collection by leukapheresis, PBMCs were isolated using Ficoll-Histopaque density gradient centrifugation and then cryopreserved in the vapor phase of liquid nitrogen. Analytical flow cytometry was used to check the purity and quantity of each magnetically sorted T cell population. Genomic DNA was isolated from each sorted fraction and quantified by UV absorbance on a Nanodrop 2000c. What the work shows at the level of the full study, not this receptor alone: Rarefaction of sorted-subset datasets indicated incomplete sequencing despite the large sequencing depth. Compared with non-shared clonotypes, the clonotypes found in all four sorted-subset donors had higher generation probabilities. Estimated clonotype richness was generally larger for naive than for memory subsets. Sampling was restricted to blood, and TCR repertoires in tissues likely differ from the TCR repertoires found in blood. Based on pairwise subsampling, the degree of clonotype sharing among donors was expected to be affected by sequencing depth. When four donors were compared, the shared fraction of clonotypes was about 5.4% for naive CD4, around 3.5% for naive CD8, roughly 2.5% for memory CD4, and about 0.36% for memory CD8. Because the study included a small number of donors, the genetic and exposure-history diversity represented was limited.

Worth noting for this clone: The antigen this receptor binds is unknown. The germline gene is not matched at one end of the junction; a read error may be the cause.

The CDR3 contains 16 residues, cysteine and phenylalanine counted. Only the CDR3 DNA stays, 48 bases, in frame from base 1. The germline V gene gives CDR1 as MGHRA and CDR2 as YSYEKL. This TCR came from a man aged 18 to 35 in good health. In this chain, TRBV4-1 is recombined with TRBJ2-3; the D call is tentative, TRBD1 or TRBD2, as each matches 5 bases. The sample consisted of naive CD8+ T cells sorted from blood. The intended sense of this specimen's cell subset or site label: CD45RA+CCR7+. The DNA reads TGCGCCAACAGCCAAGGGGTGCGAGCGGCTACAGATACGCAGTATTTT. Translated, it gives CANSQGVRAATDTQYF.